The present TCR beta chain was sequenced within a study of blood T cell repertoires in COVID-19. With 0 bases removed from V and 0 bases from J, the gap between germline ends came to 9 bases. The CDR3 spans 15 residues. Germline V gene lookup returns CDR1 SGDLS and CDR2 YYNGEE. In the original workflow: Using reference gene primer amplification, nucleated cell counts were estimated. Assay: immunoSEQ multiplex PCR; the TCRdb copy retains only in-frame clones and omits some. V and J calls and clone size are those listed in that table; D and trimming were worked out from the DNA. The sample contains fewer than 200,000 clones, 85% of which appear only once.

This receptor was taken from a human donor with acute or convalescent COVID-19. The donor label of this sample is uncertain. The rearrangement joins TRBV9 to TRBJ1-2; weak D call: TRBD1 (6 bases). Sample: peripheral blood. DNA for the CDR3: TGTGCCAGCAGCGTAGGACAGGTCCCTAACTATGGCTACACCTTC. This translates into CASSVGQVPNYGYTF.